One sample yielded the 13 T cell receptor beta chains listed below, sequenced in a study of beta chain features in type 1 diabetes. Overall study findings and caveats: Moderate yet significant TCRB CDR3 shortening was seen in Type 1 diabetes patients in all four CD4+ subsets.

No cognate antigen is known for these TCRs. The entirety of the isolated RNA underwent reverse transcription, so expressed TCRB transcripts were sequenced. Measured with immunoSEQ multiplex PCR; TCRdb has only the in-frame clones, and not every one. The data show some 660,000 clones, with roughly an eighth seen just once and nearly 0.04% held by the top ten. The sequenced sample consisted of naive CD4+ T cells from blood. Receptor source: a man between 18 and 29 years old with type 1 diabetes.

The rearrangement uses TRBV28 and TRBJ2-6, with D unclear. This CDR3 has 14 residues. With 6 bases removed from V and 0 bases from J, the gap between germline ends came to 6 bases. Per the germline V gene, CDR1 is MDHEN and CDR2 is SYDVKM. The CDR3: CASRRGSGANVLTF. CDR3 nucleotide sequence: TGTGCCAGCAGGAGAGGCTCTGGGGCCAACGTCCTGACTTTC. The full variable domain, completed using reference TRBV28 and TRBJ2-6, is DVKVTQSSRYLVKRTGEKVFLECVQDMDHENMFWYRQDPGLGLRLIYFSYDVKMKEKGDIPEGYSVSREKKERFSLILESASTNQTSMYLCASRRGSGANVLTFGAGSRLTVL.

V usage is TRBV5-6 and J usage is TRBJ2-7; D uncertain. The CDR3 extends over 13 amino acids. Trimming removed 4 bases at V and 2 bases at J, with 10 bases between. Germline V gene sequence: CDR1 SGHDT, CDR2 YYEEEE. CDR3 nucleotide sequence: TGTGCCAGCAGCCGGATCAGCCCCTACGAGCAGTACTTC. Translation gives CASSRISPYEQYF.

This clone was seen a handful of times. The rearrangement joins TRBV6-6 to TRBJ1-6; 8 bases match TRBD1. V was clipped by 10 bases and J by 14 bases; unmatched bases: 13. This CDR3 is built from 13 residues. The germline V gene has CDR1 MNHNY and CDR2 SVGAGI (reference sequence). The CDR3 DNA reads TGTGCCACCTACCGGGACAGGCCCTCGTCCCTCCACTTT. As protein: CATYRDRPSSLHF.

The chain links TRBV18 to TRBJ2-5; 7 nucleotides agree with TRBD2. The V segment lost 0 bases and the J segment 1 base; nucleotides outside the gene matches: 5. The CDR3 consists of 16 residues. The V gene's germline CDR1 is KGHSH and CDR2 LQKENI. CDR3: CASSPPSSGLQETQYF. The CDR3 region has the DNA TGTGCCAGCTCACCACCGTCTAGCGGTCTCCAAGAGACCCAGTACTTC.

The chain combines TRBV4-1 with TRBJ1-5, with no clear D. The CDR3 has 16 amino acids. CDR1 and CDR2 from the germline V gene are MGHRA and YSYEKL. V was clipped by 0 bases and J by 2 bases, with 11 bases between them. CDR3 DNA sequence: TGCGCCAGCAGCCAAGATCGAGGGCAGGGCAATCAGCCCCAGCATTTT. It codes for CASSQDRGQGNQPQHF.

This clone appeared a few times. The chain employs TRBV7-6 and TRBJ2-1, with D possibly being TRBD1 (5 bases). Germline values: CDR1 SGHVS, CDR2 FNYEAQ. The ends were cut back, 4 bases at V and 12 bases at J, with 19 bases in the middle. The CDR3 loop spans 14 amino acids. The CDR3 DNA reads TGTGCCAGCAGCTATCGACAGCTAACAGTGGTGCAGTTCTTC. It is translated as CASSYRQLTVVQFF.

The DNA for the CDR3 is TGCGCCAGCAGCCAAGACTTGGCTAGCGGGGGGAACGAGCAGTACTTC. It encodes CASSQDLASGGNEQYF. The genes are TRBV4-3 and TRBJ2-7; 11 bases fit TRBD2. This CDR3 is 16 amino acids long. V was clipped by 0 bases and J by 5 bases; unmatched bases: 6. Germline V lookup: CDR1 LGHNA, CDR2 YSLEER.

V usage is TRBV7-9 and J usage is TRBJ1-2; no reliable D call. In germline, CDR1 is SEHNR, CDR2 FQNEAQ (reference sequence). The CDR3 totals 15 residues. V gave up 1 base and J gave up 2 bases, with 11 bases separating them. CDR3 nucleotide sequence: TGTGCCAGCAGCTTAGACTTTCCGGTGAACTATGGCTACACCTTC. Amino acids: CASSLDFPVNYGYTF.

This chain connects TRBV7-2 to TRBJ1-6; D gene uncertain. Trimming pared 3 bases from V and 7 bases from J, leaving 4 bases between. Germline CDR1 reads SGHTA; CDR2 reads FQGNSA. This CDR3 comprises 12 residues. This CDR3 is CASSFQNSPLHF. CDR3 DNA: TGTGCCAGCAGCTTCCAGAATTCACCCCTCCACTTT.

The CDR3 region is CAWSSGRGRYYEQYF. DNA of the CDR3: TGTGCCTGGTCCTCAGGCCGAGGACGATACTACGAGCAGTACTTC. The chain uses TRBV30 and TRBJ2-7; no firm D call. Trimming took off 5 bases at V and 3 bases at J, with 20 bases between the two ends. CDR1 and CDR2 (germline): GTSNPN, SVGIG (reference sequence). This CDR3 contains 15 residues.

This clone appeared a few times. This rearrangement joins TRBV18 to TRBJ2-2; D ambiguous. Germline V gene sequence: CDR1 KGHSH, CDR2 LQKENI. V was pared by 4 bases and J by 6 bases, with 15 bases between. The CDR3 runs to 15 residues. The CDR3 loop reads CASSLQDPSAGELFF. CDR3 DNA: TGTGCCAGCTCACTGCAGGACCCCTCGGCCGGGGAGCTGTTTTTT.

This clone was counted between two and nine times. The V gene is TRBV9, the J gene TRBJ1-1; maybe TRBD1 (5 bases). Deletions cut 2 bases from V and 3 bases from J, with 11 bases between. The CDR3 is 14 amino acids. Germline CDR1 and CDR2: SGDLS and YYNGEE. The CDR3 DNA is TGTGCCAGCAGCGTCAGGGCTGGTGACACTGAAGCTTTCTTT. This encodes CASSVRAGDTEAFF. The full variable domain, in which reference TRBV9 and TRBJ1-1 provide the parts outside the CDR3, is DSGVTQTPKHLITATGQRVTLRCSPRSGDLSVYWYQQSLDQGLQFLIQYYNGEERAKGNILERFSAQQFPDLHSELNLSSLELGDSALYFCASSVRAGDTEAFFGQGTRLTVV.

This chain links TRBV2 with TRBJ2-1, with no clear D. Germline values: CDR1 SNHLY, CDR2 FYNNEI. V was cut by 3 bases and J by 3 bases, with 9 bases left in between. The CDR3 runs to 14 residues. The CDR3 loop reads CASSEKGNYNEQFF. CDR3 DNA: TGTGCCAGCAGTGAGAAAGGGAACTACAATGAGCAGTTCTTC. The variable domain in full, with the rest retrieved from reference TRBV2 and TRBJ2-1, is EPEVTQTPSHQVTQMGQEVILRCVPISNHLYFYWYRQILGQKVEFLVSFYNNEISEKSEIFDDQFSVERPDGSNFTLKIRSTKLEDSAMYFCASSEKGNYNEQFFGPGTRLTVL.